These T cell receptor beta chains were read from a single sample in a study of CD8 T cells in ankylosing spondylitis. MiXCR was run by TCRdb on the 5' RACE reads, yielding one entry per CDR3 protein. This sample has around 220,000 distinct CDR3 sequences, with about 10% found just once. The sequenced material came from blood, either unsorted or a sorted T cell fraction (not recorded which). The origin of the receptors is a male donor with ankylosing spondylitis or in good health (not recorded which). Both conserved end residues are part of each CDR3. D genes are given only for firm matches. A row's size may be missing; if present it is once, few, many or a size class.

D	V	size	J	CDR3	DNA
.	TRBV29-1	many	TRBJ1-1	CSAGTEAFF	TGCAGCGCCGGAACTGAAGCTTTCTTT
TRBD2	TRBV4-2	many	TRBJ2-1	CASSQELFGTSGGRDEQFF	TGTGCCAGCAGCCAAGAGTTATTCGGGACTAGCGGGGGAAGGGATGAGCAGTTCTTC
.	TRBV7-9	few	TRBJ2-7	CASSLGDFYEQYF	TGTGCCAGCAGCTTAGGGGACTTCTACGAGCAGTACTTC
TRBD1	TRBV5-1	many	TRBJ2-7	CASSSRDRGSEEQYF	TGCGCCAGCAGCTCCCGGGACAGGGGTTCCGAGGAGCAGTACTTC
TRBD1	TRBV12-3/TRBV12-4	many	TRBJ1-5	CASSLGRGHENQPQHF	TGTGCCAGCAGTTTAGGCAGGGGGCACGAGAATCAGCCCCAGCATTTT
.	TRBV20-1	medium-sized	TRBJ1-5	CSAGGKGHQPQHF	TGCAGTGCTGGGGGGAAGGGCCATCAGCCCCAGCATTTT
TRBD1	TRBV7-6	.	TRBJ1-6	CASSPGTANNSPLHF	TGTGCCAGCAGCCCTGGGACAGCAAATAATTCACCCCTCCACTTT
TRBD2	TRBV7-3	few	TRBJ2-5	CASSRSGGVYQETQYF	TGTGCCAGCAGCCGAAGCGGGGGGGTGTACCAAGAGACCCAGTACTTC
.	TRBV6-1	many	TRBJ1-4	CASRVTGSPTEKLFF	TGTGCCAGCAGAGTGACCGGGAGTCCGACTGAAAAACTGTTTTTT
.	TRBV29-1	few	TRBJ2-7	CSVEIQASYEQYF	TGCAGCGTTGAAATACAGGCCTCCTACGAGCAGTACTTC
.	TRBV29-1	many	TRBJ2-5	CSVEDWETQYF	TGCAGCGTTGAAGACTGGGAGACCCAGTACTTC
TRBD1	TRBV25-1	many	TRBJ2-7	CASSPYRGSEQYF	TGTGCCAGCAGTCCCTACAGGGGGTCGGAGCAGTACTTC
.	TRBV5-6	many	TRBJ1-1	CASSPLDRNTEAFF	TGTGCCAGCAGCCCCCTCGACAGGAACACTGAAGCTTTCTTT
.	TRBV6-2/TRBV6-3	many	TRBJ2-1	CASSPDPGHEQFF	TGTGCCAGCAGTCCGGACCCAGGCCATGAGCAGTTCTTC
.	TRBV7-9	.	TRBJ1-4	CASSRTMGTNEKLFF	TGTGCCAGCAGCCGCACGATGGGAACTAATGAAAAACTGTTTTTT
.	TRBV7-9	many	TRBJ2-2	CASSSVGELFF	TGTGCCAGCAGCTCGGTGGGGGAGCTGTTTTTT
.	TRBV5-6	many	TRBJ2-1	CASSYINEQFF	TGTGCCAGCAGTTACATCAATGAGCAGTTCTTC
.	TRBV7-9	many	TRBJ1-1	CASNKGGNTEAFF	TGTGCCAGCAACAAGGGGGGGAACACTGAAGCTTTCTTT
.	TRBV10-3	many	TRBJ2-7	CAIKSNGNFYEQYF	TGTGCCATCAAGTCAAACGGAAACTTCTACGAGCAGTACTTC